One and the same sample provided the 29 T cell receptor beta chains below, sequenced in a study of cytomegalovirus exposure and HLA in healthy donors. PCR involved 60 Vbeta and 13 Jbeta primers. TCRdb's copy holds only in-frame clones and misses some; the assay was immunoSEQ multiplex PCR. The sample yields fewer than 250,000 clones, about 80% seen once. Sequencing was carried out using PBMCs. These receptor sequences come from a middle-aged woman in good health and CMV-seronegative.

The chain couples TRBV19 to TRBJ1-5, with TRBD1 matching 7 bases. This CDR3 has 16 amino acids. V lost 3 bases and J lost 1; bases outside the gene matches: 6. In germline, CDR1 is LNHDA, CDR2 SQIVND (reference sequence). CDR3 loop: CASSIRTGTSNQPQHF. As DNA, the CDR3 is TGTGCCAGTAGTATTAGGACAGGAACGAGCAATCAGCCCCAGCATTTT.

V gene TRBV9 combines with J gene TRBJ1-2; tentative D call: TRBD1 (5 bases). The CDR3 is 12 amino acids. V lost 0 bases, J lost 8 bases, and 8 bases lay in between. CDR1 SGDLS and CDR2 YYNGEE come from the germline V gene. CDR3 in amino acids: CASSVVEGGYTF. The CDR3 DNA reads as TGTGCCAGCAGCGTAGTGGAGGGGGGCTACACCTTC.

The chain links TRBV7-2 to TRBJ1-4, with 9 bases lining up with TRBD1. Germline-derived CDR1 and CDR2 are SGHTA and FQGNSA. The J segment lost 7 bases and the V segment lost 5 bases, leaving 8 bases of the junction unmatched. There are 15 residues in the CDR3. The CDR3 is CASSAQGANFEKLFF. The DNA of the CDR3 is TGTGCCAGCAGCGCACAGGGGGCAAATTTTGAAAAACTGTTTTTT. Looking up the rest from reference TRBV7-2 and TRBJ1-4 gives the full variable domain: GAGVSQSPSNKVTEKGKDVELRCDPISGHTALYWYRQSLGQGLEFLIYFQGNSAPDKSGLPSDRFSAERTGGSVSTLTIQRTQQEDSAVYLCASSAQGANFEKLFFGSGTQLSVL.

The CDR3 nucleotides are TGTGCCAGCAGCTTAGCCCGGGACAGAACCTACGAGCAGTACGTC. This encodes CASSLARDRTYEQYV. The genes are TRBV7-2 and TRBJ2-7, with 7 bases that match TRBD1. V gave up 0 bases and J gave up 2 bases; unmatched junction bases: 4. This CDR3 spans 15 amino acids. Germline V gene data show CDR1 as SGHTA and CDR2 as FQGNSA.

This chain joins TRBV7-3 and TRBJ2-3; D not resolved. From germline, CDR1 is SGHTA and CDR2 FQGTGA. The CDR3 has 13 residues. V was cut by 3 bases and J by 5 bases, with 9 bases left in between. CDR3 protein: CASSLVLRDTQYF. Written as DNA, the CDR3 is TGTGCCAGCAGCTTGGTCCTACGAGATACGCAGTATTTT.

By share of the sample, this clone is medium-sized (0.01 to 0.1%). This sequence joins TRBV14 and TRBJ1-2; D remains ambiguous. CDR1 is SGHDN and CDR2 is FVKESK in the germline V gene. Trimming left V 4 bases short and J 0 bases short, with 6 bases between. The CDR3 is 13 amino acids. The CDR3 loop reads CASSLLANYGYTF. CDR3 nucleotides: TGTGCCAGCAGCCTACTAGCTAACTATGGCTACACCTTC.

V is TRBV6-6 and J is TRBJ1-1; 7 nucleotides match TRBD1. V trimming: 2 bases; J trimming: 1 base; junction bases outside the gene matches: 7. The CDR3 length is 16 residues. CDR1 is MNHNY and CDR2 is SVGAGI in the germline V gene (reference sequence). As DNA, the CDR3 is TGTGCCAGCAGTTACCCCAGACAGGGTGGGAACACTGAAGCTTTCTTT. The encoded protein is CASSYPRQGGNTEAFF.

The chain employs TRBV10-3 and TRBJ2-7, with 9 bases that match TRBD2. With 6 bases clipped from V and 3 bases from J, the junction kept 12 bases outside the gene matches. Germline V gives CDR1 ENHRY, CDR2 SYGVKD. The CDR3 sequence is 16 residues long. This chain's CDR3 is CAIRPSLAGNSYEQYF. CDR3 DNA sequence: TGTGCCATCAGGCCCTCCCTAGCGGGAAATAGCTACGAGCAGTACTTC.

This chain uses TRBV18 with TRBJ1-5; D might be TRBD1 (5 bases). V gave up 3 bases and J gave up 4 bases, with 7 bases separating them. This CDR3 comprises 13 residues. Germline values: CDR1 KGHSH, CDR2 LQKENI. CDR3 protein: CASSPDMNQPQHF. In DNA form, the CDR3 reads TGTGCCAGCTCACCGGACATGAATCAGCCCCAGCATTTT.

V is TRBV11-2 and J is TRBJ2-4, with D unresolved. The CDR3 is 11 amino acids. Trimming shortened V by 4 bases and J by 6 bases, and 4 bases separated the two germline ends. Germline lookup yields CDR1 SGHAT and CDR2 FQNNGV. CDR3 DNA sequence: TGTGCCAGCAGCTCCCTAAACATTCAGTACTTC. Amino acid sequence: CASSSLNIQYF.

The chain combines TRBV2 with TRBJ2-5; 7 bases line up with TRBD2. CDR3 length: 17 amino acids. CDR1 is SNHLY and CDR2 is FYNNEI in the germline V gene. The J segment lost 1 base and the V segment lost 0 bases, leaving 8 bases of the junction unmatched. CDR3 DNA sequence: TGTGCCAGCAGTGAAGCGAGAGCGGGGCCGATCCAAGAGACCCAGTACTTC. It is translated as CASSEARAGPIQETQYF.

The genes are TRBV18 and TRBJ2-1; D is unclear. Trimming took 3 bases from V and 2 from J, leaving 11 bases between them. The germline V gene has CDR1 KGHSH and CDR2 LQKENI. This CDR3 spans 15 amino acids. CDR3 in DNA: TGTGCCAGCTCACCCGAGGCCCGCGCCTACAATGAGCAGTTCTTC. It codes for CASSPEARAYNEQFF.

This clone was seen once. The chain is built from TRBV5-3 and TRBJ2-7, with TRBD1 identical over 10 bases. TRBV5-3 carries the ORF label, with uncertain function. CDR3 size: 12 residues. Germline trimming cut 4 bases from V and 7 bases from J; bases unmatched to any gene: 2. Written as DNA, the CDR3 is TGTGCCAGAAGCCGGACAGGGGGTGAGCAGTACGTC. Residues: CARSRTGGEQYV.

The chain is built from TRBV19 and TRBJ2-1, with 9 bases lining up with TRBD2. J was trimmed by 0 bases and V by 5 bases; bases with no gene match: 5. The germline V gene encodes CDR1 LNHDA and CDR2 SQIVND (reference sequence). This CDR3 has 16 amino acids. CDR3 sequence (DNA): TGTGCCAGTAGTCTAAGACTAGCGGCCTCCTACAATGAGCAGTTCTTC. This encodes CASSLRLAASYNEQFF.

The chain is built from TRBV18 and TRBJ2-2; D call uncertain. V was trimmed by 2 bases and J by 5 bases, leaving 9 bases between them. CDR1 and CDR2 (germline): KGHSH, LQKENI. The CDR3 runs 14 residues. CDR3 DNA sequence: TGTGCCAGCTCACCAGCTGACTTAACCGGGGAGCTGTTTTTT. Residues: CASSPADLTGELFF.

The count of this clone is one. CDR3 coding DNA: TGTGCCAGCAGCACTGGACAGGACCGCACAGATACGCAGTATTTT. This codes for CASSTGQDRTDTQYF. This chain links TRBV5-4 with TRBJ2-3; 7 bases fit TRBD1. This CDR3 contains 15 residues. Germline V gene lookup returns CDR1 SGHNT and CDR2 YYREEE (reference sequence). Trimming took 4 bases from V and 1 from J; bases not matched to a gene: 6. Based on the CDR3 plus reference TRBV5-4 and TRBJ2-3, the full variable domain is ETGVTQSPTHLIKTRGQQVTLRCSSQSGHNTVSWYQQALGQGPQFIFQYYREEENGRGNFPPRFSGLQFPNYSSELNVNALELDDSALYLCASSTGQDRTDTQYFGPGTRLTVL.

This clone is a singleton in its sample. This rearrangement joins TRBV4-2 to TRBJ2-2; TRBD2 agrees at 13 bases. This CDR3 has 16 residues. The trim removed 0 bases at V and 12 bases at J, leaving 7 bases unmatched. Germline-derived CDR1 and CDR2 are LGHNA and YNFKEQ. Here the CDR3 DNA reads TGTGCCAGCAGCCAAGATGGAGAACTAGCGGGAGGGAAGCTGTTTTTT. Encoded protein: CASSQDGELAGGKLFF.

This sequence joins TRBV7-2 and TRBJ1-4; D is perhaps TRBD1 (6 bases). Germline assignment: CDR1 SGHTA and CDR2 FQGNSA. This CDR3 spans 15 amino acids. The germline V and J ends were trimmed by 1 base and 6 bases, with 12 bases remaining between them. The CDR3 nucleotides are TGTGCCAGCAGCTTAGTCACAGGGCCGGATGAAAAACTGTTTTTT. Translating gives CASSLVTGPDEKLFF.

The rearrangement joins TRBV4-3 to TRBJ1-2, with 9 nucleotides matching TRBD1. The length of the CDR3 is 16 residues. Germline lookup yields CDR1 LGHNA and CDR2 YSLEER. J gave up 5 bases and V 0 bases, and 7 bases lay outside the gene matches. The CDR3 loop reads CASSQEAGTGIYGYTF. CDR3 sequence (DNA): TGCGCCAGCAGCCAAGAGGCCGGGACAGGGATATATGGCTACACCTTC.

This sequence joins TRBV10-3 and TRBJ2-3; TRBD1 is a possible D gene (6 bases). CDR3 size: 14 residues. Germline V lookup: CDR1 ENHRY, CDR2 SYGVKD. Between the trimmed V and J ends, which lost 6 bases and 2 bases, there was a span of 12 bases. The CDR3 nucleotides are TGTGCCATCAGGAGGGGGATCGACACAGATACGCAGTATTTT. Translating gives CAIRRGIDTDTQYF.

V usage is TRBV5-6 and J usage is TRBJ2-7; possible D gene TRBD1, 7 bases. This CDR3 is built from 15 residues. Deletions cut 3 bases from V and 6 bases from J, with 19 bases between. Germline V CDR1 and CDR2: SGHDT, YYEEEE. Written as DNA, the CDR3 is TGTGCCAGCAGCTACCAACAGGGGAGGCTCGCCGAGCAGTACTTC. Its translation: CASSYQQGRLAEQYF.

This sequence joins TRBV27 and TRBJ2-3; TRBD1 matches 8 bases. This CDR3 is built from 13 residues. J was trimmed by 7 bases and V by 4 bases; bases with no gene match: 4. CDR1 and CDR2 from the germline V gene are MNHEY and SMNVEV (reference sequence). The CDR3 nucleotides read TGTGCCAGCAGTTCAGGACAGGGCCATACGCAGTATTTT. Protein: CASSSGQGHTQYF.

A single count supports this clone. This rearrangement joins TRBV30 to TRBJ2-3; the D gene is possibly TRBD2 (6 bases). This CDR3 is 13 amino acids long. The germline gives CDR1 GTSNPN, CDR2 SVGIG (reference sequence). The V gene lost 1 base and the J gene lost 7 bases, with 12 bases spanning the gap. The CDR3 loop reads CAWSGERANTQYF. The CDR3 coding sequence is TGTGCCTGGAGTGGTGAGCGGGCAAATACGCAGTATTTT.

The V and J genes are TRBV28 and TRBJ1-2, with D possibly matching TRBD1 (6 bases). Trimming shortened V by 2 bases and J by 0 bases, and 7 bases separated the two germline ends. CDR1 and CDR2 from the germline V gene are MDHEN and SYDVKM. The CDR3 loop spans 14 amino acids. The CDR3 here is CASSLAGANYGYTF. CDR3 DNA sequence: TGTGCCAGCAGTTTAGCAGGGGCTAACTATGGCTACACCTTC.

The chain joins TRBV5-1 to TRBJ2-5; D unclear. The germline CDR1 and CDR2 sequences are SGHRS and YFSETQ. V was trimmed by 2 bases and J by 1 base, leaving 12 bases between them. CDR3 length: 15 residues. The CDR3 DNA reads TGCGCCAGCAGCTTCTCTCCAGGAACCCAAGAGACCCAGTACTTC. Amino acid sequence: CASSFSPGTQETQYF.

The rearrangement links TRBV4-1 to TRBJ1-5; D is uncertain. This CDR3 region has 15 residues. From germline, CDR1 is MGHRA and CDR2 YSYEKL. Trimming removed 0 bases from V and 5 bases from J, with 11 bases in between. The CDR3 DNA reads TGCGCCAGCAGCCAAGAGTTGGGAGTGGATCAGCCCCAGCATTTT. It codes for CASSQELGVDQPQHF.

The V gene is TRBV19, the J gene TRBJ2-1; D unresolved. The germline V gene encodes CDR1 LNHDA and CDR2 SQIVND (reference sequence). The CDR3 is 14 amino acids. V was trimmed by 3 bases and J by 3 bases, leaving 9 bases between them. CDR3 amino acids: CASSIHTDYNEQFF. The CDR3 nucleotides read TGTGCCAGTAGTATTCACACCGACTACAATGAGCAGTTCTTC.

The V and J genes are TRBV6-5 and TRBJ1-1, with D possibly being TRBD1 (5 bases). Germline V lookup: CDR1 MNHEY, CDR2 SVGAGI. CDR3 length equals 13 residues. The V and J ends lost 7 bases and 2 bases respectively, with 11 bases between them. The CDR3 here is CASTDSLNTEAFF. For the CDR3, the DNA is TGTGCCAGCACCGACAGTCTCAACACTGAAGCTTTCTTT.

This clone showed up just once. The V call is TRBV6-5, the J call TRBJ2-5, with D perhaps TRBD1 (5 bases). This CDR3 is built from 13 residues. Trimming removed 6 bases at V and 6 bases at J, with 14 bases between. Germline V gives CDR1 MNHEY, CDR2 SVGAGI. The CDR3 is CASSSPGQKTQYF. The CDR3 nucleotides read TGTGCCAGCAGCAGTCCAGGGCAAAAGACCCAGTACTTC.